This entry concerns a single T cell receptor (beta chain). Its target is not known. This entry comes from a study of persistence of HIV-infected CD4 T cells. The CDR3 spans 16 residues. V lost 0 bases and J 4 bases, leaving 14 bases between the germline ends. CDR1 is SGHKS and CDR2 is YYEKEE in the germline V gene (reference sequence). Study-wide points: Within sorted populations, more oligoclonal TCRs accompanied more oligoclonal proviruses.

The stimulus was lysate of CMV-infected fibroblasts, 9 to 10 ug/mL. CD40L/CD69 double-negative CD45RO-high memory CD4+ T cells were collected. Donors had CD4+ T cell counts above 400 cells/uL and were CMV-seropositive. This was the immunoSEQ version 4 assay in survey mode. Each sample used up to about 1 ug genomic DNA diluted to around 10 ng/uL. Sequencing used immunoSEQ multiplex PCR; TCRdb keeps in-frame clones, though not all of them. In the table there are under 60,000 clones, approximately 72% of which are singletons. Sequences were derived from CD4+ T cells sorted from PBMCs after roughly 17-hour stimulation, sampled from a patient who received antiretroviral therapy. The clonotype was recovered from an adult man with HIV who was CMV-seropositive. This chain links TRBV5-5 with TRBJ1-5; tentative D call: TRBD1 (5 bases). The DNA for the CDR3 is TGTGCCAGCAGCTTGGAAGGATCGGGGGGGAATCAGCCCCAGCATTTT. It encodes CASSLEGSGGNQPQHF.